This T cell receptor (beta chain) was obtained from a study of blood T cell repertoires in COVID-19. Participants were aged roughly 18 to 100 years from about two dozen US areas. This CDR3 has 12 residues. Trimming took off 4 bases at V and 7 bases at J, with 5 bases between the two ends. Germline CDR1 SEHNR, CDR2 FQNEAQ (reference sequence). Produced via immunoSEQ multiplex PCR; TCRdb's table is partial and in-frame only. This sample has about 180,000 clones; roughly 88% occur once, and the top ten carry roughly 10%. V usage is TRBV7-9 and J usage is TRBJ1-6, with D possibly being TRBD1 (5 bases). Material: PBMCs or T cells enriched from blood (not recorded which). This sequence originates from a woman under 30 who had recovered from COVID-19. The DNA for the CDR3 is TGTGCCAGCAGCTCAGGGAATTCACCCCTCCACTTT. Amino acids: CASSSGNSPLHF.